What follows are 18 T cell receptor beta chains derived from one specimen sequenced in a study of cytomegalovirus exposure and HLA in healthy donors. The PCR had 60 Vbeta and 13 Jbeta primers. Sequencing was performed with immunoSEQ multiplex PCR; in TCRdb, only in-frame clones are kept and a portion is missing. The sample lists roughly 190,000 clones; about four fifths were seen once. What was sequenced was PBMCs. The source is a female donor in good health and CMV-seronegative.

The rearrangement uses TRBV11-1 and TRBJ2-1, with 7 positions matching TRBD2. Germline CDR1 is SGHAT and CDR2 is FQDESV (reference sequence). The V segment lost 5 bases and the J segment 5 bases; nucleotides outside the gene matches: 9. The CDR3 contains 15 residues. The CDR3 DNA reads as TGTGCCAGCAGCCCACAAATAGGGAGGGACAATGAGCAGTTCTTC. Its protein is CASSPQIGRDNEQFF.

The V call is TRBV7-8, the J call TRBJ1-5; 7 bases match TRBD1. V trimming: 5 bases; J trimming: 5 bases; junction bases outside the gene matches: 6. The CDR3 loop spans 14 amino acids. Germline CDR1 reads SGHVS; CDR2 reads FQNEAQ. CDR3 bases: TGTGCCAGCAGCCCGGACAGGCGAGATCAGCCCCAGCATTTT. Amino acids: CASSPDRRDQPQHF.

This rearrangement joins TRBV27 to TRBJ2-3, with a possible D match to TRBD2 (6 bases). Germline V gene sequence: CDR1 MNHEY, CDR2 SMNVEV (reference sequence). V was trimmed by 2 bases and J by 6 bases, leaving 12 bases between them. The length of the CDR3 is 14 residues. The CDR3, as DNA: TGTGCCAGCAGTTTAGGTAGTGCGGGGGATACGCAGTATTTT. Translation gives CASSLGSAGDTQYF.

V is TRBV2 and J is TRBJ1-5; possibly TRBD1 for D (5 bases). The CDR3 contains 17 residues. Germline V gives CDR1 SNHLY, CDR2 FYNNEI. The V end was cut by 4 bases, the J end by 0 bases, with 16 bases between. The DNA for the CDR3 is TGTGCCAGCAGTGCCCTCGACAGAGTCTATAGCAATCAGCCCCAGCATTTT. Translated: CASSALDRVYSNQPQHF.

The gene calls are TRBV9 and TRBJ2-7; TRBD2 agrees at 12 bases. The CDR3 runs to 18 residues. Germline V CDR1 and CDR2: SGDLS, YYNGEE. After removal of 4 bases from V and 6 bases from J, the junction contained 17 bases not matched to a gene. CDR3 region: CASSTSSGGGQPRGEQYF. Here the CDR3 DNA reads TGTGCCAGCAGCACCTCTAGCGGGGGGGGGCAACCCCGGGGCGAGCAGTACTTC.

The chain has TRBV9 and TRBJ2-3; 7 bases are shared with TRBD2. Looked up from germline, CDR1 is SGDLS and CDR2 is YYNGEE. V lost 7 bases and J lost 2; bases outside the gene matches: 10. CDR3 length equals 15 residues. The CDR3 DNA follows: TGTGCCAGCTCGCCTAGCGGTATCCACACAGATACGCAGTATTTT. Translation: CASSPSGIHTDTQYF.

The chain is built from TRBV10-3 and TRBJ2-7; 8 nucleotides align to TRBD2. This CDR3 contains 17 residues. Trimming at V came to 2 bases and at J to 4 bases, leaving 13 bases not matched to a gene. Germline CDR1 ENHRY, CDR2 SYGVKD. CDR3 nucleotides: TGTGCCATCAGTGAGAGTATTTTACTAGCGGCAGCATACGAGCAGTACTTC. This translates into CAISESILLAAAYEQYF.

V is TRBV19 and J is TRBJ2-7, with TRBD1 as a possible D gene (6 bases). The CDR3 consists of 16 residues. V lost 7 bases, J lost 3 bases, and 22 bases lay in between. Germline assignment: CDR1 LNHDA and CDR2 SQIVND (reference sequence). Written as DNA, the CDR3 is TGTGCCAGTACCAGAAATGACCCGGGACAAGACTACGAGCAGTACTTC. Translating gives CASTRNDPGQDYEQYF. Drawing the rest from reference TRBV19 and TRBJ2-7, the complete variable domain is DGGITQSPKYLFRKEGQNVTLSCEQNLNHDAMYWYRQDPGQGLRLIYYSQIVNDFQKGDIAEGYSVSREKKESFPLTVTSAQKNPTAFYLCASTRNDPGQDYEQYFGPGTRLTVT.

The V call is TRBV18, the J call TRBJ1-6, with D maybe TRBD1 (5 bases). V was shortened by 3 bases and J by 4 bases, with 13 bases between the two germline ends. The V gene's germline CDR1 is KGHSH and CDR2 LQKENI. This CDR3 is 16 amino acids long. The CDR3 sequence is CASSPLDGGYNSPLHF. The CDR3 nucleotides read TGTGCCAGCTCACCCCTTGACGGGGGGTATAATTCACCCCTCCACTTT.

The DNA of the CDR3 is TGTGCCAGCAGCGGCCGAGGGACAGGGAAAGGTTACGAGCAGTACTTC. It specifies CASSGRGTGKGYEQYF. V usage is TRBV9 and J usage is TRBJ2-7; 9 nucleotides match TRBD1. The CDR3 loop spans 16 amino acids. Germline V gene lookup returns CDR1 SGDLS and CDR2 YYNGEE. Losses at the gene ends were 3 bases for V and 4 bases for J; bases not matched to a gene: 11.

The V and J genes are TRBV2 and TRBJ2-3, with 11 nucleotides matching TRBD1. V was pared by 3 bases and J by 4 bases, with 3 bases of the junction left unmatched. Per the germline V gene, CDR1 is SNHLY and CDR2 is FYNNEI. The CDR3 is 15 amino acids. CDR3 nucleotides: TGTGCCAGCAGTGAGGAGGGACAGGGGGCAGATACGCAGTATTTT. Protein: CASSEEGQGADTQYF.

The chain employs TRBV2 and TRBJ2-7, with TRBD1 identical over 7 bases. Losses at the gene ends were 4 bases for V and 0 bases for J; bases not matched to a gene: 3. The germline V gene encodes CDR1 SNHLY and CDR2 FYNNEI. The CDR3 extends over 14 amino acids. The CDR3 here is CASSGQGISYEQYF. CDR3 DNA sequence: TGTGCCAGCAGTGGACAGGGAATCTCCTACGAGCAGTACTTC.

The chain uses TRBV4-1 and TRBJ2-3; the D gene is possibly TRBD2 (5 bases). This CDR3 contains 15 residues. The germline V gene has CDR1 MGHRA and CDR2 YSYEKL. V shed 1 base and J shed 6 bases, with 14 bases lying between them. The CDR3 loop reads CASSQGSGGVDTQYF. The CDR3 DNA is TGCGCCAGCAGCCAAGGATCCGGAGGTGTGGATACGCAGTATTTT.

J is TRBJ1-1 and V is TRBV2; 8 bases are shared with TRBD1. Per the germline V gene, CDR1 is SNHLY and CDR2 is FYNNEI. The CDR3 loop spans 13 amino acids. V was clipped by 8 bases and J by 5 bases; unmatched bases: 7. CDR3 sequence: CASRTGTGTEAFF. In nucleotides, the CDR3 is TGTGCCAGCCGGACAGGGACTGGGACTGAAGCTTTCTTT.

CDR3 loop: CASSRTGGSDGYTF. CDR3 coding DNA: TGCGCCAGCAGCCGAACAGGGGGCTCCGACGGCTACACCTTC. The chain is built from TRBV4-1 and TRBJ1-2, with TRBD1 identical over 9 bases. The CDR3 runs to 14 residues. V gave up 4 bases and J gave up 8 bases; unmatched junction bases: 8. Germline CDR1 MGHRA, CDR2 YSYEKL.

J is TRBJ2-1 and V is TRBV4-3; TRBD2 aligns across 13 bases. Germline CDR1 LGHNA, CDR2 YSLEER. CDR3 length: 21 amino acids. The V segment lost 5 bases and the J segment 0 bases; nucleotides outside the gene matches: 16. CDR3: CASSDLTGTSGKRGSYNEQFF. The DNA for the CDR3 is TGCGCCAGCAGCGACTTGACCGGGACTAGCGGGAAACGGGGCTCCTACAATGAGCAGTTCTTC.

This clone was counted only a few times. This CDR3 is also generated by other DNA sequences in the sample. J is TRBJ1-1 and V is TRBV5-1, with D hard to call. This CDR3 has 14 residues. The V end was cut by 0 bases, the J end by 1 base, with 7 bases between. Germline values: CDR1 SGHRS, CDR2 YFSETQ. The CDR3 loop is CASSLGAGNTEAFF. CDR3 coding DNA: TGCGCCAGCAGCTTGGGGGCCGGGAACACTGAAGCTTTCTTT.

This chain connects TRBV15 to TRBJ2-1, with D perhaps matching TRBD2 (6 bases). This CDR3 has 13 residues. Germline CDR1 LNHNV, CDR2 YYDKDF (reference sequence). V was trimmed by 3 bases and J by 6 bases, leaving 9 bases between them. The CDR3 loop is CATSSLLANEQFF. The CDR3 coding sequence is TGTGCCACCAGCAGCTTACTAGCCAATGAGCAGTTCTTC.